The 7 T cell receptor beta chains listed next were all sequenced from one sample in a study of neurological immune-mediated disorders (dated by TCRdb to between 2018 and 2021). Library method: 5' RACE. Instrument on record: Illumina HiSeq 2500. The public reads were reprocessed in TCRdb via fastp at Q25 and MiXCR, keeping in-frame beta chains. When rows share a CDR3 protein, they turn into one entry using the most common DNA and genes. In this sample the table shows tens of thousands of distinct CDR3 sequences, roughly 10% of which occur a single time. The ten largest clones represent roughly an eighth of the sample. The time point label, read with the paper, signifies: longitudinal time-point 2. The sample consisted of PBMCs. The receptors shown here come from a man younger than 45 in good health.

This clonotype was seen many times. This sequence joins TRBV25-1 and TRBJ1-2, with TRBD1 identical over 9 bases. Trimming at V came to 6 bases and at J to 7 bases, leaving 12 bases not matched to a gene. CDR1 and CDR2 from the germline V gene are MGHDK and SYGVNS. The CDR3 runs to 15 residues. The CDR3 DNA follows: TGTGCCAGCAGCAACAGCGGGACAGGGATCGGTGGCTACACCTTC. Residues: CASSNSGTGIGGYTF.

The chain combines TRBV5-1 with TRBJ2-5; 8 positions agree with TRBD2. The CDR3 has 15 residues. Germline V lookup: CDR1 SGHRS, CDR2 YFSETQ. Trimming cost V 4 bases and J 2 bases; bases outside gene matches: 7. The CDR3 DNA reads TGCGCCAGCAGCAAAATAGCGGGACGACAAGAGACCCAGTACTTC. This codes for CASSKIAGRQETQYF.

This clonotype was seen many times. The rearrangement links TRBV9 to TRBJ1-2; possibly TRBD1 for D (5 bases). The CDR3 covers 15 residues. The V end lost 2 bases, the J end lost 3 bases, and 14 bases lay between the germline ends. The V gene's germline CDR1 is SGDLS and CDR2 YYNGEE. CDR3 sequence (DNA): TGTGCCAGCAGCGTCGTGGGACGGGCCGACTATGGCTACACCTTC. Translating gives CASSVVGRADYGYTF. Combining the CDR3 with reference TRBV9 and TRBJ1-2 gives the whole variable domain DSGVTQTPKHLITATGQRVTLRCSPRSGDLSVYWYQQSLDQGLQFLIQYYNGEERAKGNILERFSAQQFPDLHSELNLSSLELGDSALYFCASSVVGRADYGYTFGSGTRLTVV.

Many counts were recorded for this clonotype. CDR3 in DNA: TGCGCCAGCAGCCTAAAGGGGTCGGCTAGCTCCTACGAGCAGTACTTC. Its protein is CASSLKGSASSYEQYF. The gene calls are TRBV5-1 and TRBJ2-7; TRBD1 might be the D (5 bases). From germline, CDR1 is SGHRS and CDR2 YFSETQ. The CDR3 consists of 16 residues. V was clipped by 4 bases and J by 0 bases, with 17 bases between them.

The chain recombines TRBV20-1 with TRBJ1-4; 7 bases line up with TRBD1. Losses at the gene ends were 2 bases for V and 5 bases for J; bases not matched to a gene: 5. Germline CDR1 DFQATT, CDR2 SNEGSKA (reference sequence). The CDR3 consists of 14 residues. CDR3 residues: CSARTRDSNEKLFF. CDR3 coding DNA: TGCAGTGCTAGAACCCGGGACAGCAATGAAAAACTGTTTTTT.

This clonotype has at least ten counts. The chain uses TRBV20-1 and TRBJ2-3, with 14 bases matching TRBD2. Trimming took 5 bases from V and 3 from J; bases not matched to a gene: 4. Germline CDR1 is DFQATT and CDR2 is SNEGSKA (reference sequence). This CDR3 has 15 amino acids. The CDR3: CSASRTSGRTDTQYF. CDR3 DNA: TGCAGTGCTTCACGGACTAGCGGGAGGACAGATACGCAGTATTTT.

This clonotype was seen repeatedly, ten times or more. V is TRBV3-1 and J is TRBJ2-7, with D perhaps TRBD2 (7 bases). This CDR3 region has 15 residues. Between the trimmed V and J ends, which lost 4 bases and 4 bases, there was a span of 17 bases. Looked up from germline, CDR1 is LGHDT and CDR2 is YNNKEL (reference sequence). The CDR3 is CASSPGGGSTYEQYF. CDR3 coding DNA: TGTGCCAGCAGCCCGGGGGGCGGGAGTACTTACGAGCAGTACTTC.